In its sample, the clone carrying this TCR beta chain is medium-sized. Distinct nucleotide sequences in the sample also encode this CDR3. This sample was taken from a study of cytomegalovirus exposure and HLA in healthy donors. Both 60 Vbeta primers and 13 Jbeta primers went into the PCR. Sequenced by immunoSEQ multiplex PCR; TCRdb stores in-frame clones only, minus some. The sample lists 100,000 to 150,000 clones; 70% to 85% were seen once. Germline CDR1 SGHDT, CDR2 YYEEEE. V was cut by 3 bases and J by 7 bases, with 7 bases left in between. The CDR3 length is 11 residues. This TCR derives from a human donor in good health. The sequenced sample was PBMCs. This chain links TRBV5-6 with TRBJ1-1, with a possible D match to TRBD1 (5 bases). This CDR3 is CASSSTDEAFF. The CDR3 bases are TGTGCCAGCAGCTCGACAGATGAAGCTTTCTTT.